The present entry profiles one T cell receptor (beta chain) with its context. Sequencing was performed with immunoSEQ multiplex PCR; in TCRdb, only in-frame clones are kept and a portion is missing. The sample shows 55,000 to 80,000 clones, around 98% of them seen only once. These data come from a study of Tregs in tolerant kidney transplant recipients. Unstimulated Tregs (CD4+CD25+CD127-) and CD4+CD25- non-Tregs were sorted from PBMCs. From germline, CDR1 is SGHTA and CDR2 FQGNSA. The CDR3 contains 16 residues. Trimming took off 1 base at V and 5 bases at J, with 18 bases between the two ends. Sequences were derived from Tregs from blood, sampled before the transplant. The clonotype comes from a human donor who received a combined kidney and bone marrow transplant. V gene TRBV7-2 combines with J gene TRBJ2-7; maybe TRBD2 (7 bases). CDR3 DNA sequence: TGTGCCAGCAGCTTAGTCAGTTCTCGGGGGGCCCACGAGCAGTACTTC. It encodes CASSLVSSRGAHEQYF.